The sample holds a few counts of the clone carrying this T cell receptor beta chain. The antigen remains undetermined. The sample carries other DNA sequences with the same CDR3. The entry originates in a study of beta chain features in type 1 diabetes. Expressed TCRB transcripts were sequenced because the entire RNA isolate underwent reverse transcription. Using immunoSEQ multiplex PCR, the repertoire was profiled, and TCRdb retains in-frame clones only, with some absent. The table records about 300,000 clones, roughly 14% of them present only once. Purity (above 95%) was reached by all sorted populations. This CDR3 spans 11 amino acids. The ends were cut back, 0 bases at V and 8 bases at J, with 4 bases in the middle. Looked up from germline, CDR1 is GTSNPN and CDR2 is SVGIG (reference sequence). General study points: Researchers reported that naive, central memory and Treg TCRB repertoires appeared more similar in patients than in healthy donors. Shorter TCRB CDR3s, moderately but significantly so, were found in Type 1 diabetes patients in all four CD4+ subsets.

The genes are TRBV30 and TRBJ1-4, with D unclear. The sequencing input was naive CD4+ T cells from blood. The clonotype originates from a woman between 18 and 29 years old with type 1 diabetes. CDR3 sequence (DNA): TGTGCCTGGAGTGTCGAGGAAAAACTGTTTTTT. Translating gives CAWSVEEKLFF.